This T cell receptor (beta chain) was recorded in a study of T cell repertoires in cytomegalovirus infection. The overall study: CMV infection and matching HLA type were both indicated by public TCR beta signatures. Findings of the study overall: Carriage of CMV together with the relevant HLA was identifiable through cumulative public TCR beta family frequency. HLA-C-restricted CMV-specific TCR beta clonotypes prevailed in the ex vivo response.

In its sample, this clonotype was seen many times. No antigen is known for it. TCRdb reprocessed the reads with MiXCR, giving one entry per CDR3 protein. The sample lists around 280,000 distinct CDR3 sequences; roughly 13% were seen once. The origin of this receptor is a human donor in good health (CMV status not recorded). Some clones in this sample may be carry-over from other donors' samples. Sequenced sample: PBMCs.

The CDR3 nucleotides read TGCAGCGTTGAGGACAGGGTGGACACTGAAGCTTTCTTT. Translation gives CSVEDRVDTEAFF. This sequence joins TRBV29-1 and TRBJ1-1, with TRBD1 matching over 8 bases. Germline V lookup: CDR1 SQVTM, CDR2 ANQGSEA. This CDR3 region has 13 residues. J gave up 3 bases and V 3 bases, and 3 bases lay outside the gene matches.